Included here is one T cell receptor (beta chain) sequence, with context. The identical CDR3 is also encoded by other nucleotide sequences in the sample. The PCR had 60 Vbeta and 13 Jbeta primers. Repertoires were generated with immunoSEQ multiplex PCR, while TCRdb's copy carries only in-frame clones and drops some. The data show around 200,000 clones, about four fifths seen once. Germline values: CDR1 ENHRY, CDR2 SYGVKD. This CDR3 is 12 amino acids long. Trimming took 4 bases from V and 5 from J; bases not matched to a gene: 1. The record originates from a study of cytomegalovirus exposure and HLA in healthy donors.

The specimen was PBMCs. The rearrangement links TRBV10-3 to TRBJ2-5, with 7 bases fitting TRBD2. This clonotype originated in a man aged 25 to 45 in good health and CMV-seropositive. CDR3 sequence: CAISGRGETQYF. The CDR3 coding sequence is TGTGCCATCAGTGGGCGGGGGGAGACCCAGTACTTC.